This T cell receptor beta chain was obtained from a study of Graves' ophthalmopathy and Graves' hyperthyroidism. Germline CDR1 reads SNHLY; CDR2 reads FYNNEI. The CDR3 is 15 amino acids. Deletions cut 6 bases from V and 0 bases from J, with 14 bases between. Transcripts of RNA were the source for amplifying TCR beta CDR3 regions. A first-round RT-PCR used HTBI primers, followed by a second-round multiplex PCR. TCRdb passed the multiplex PCR reads through MiXCR, listing each CDR3 protein once. The sample lists around 1,200,000 distinct CDR3 sequences, 36% occurring once. The rearrangement uses TRBV2 and TRBJ1-1; TRBD1 might be the D (5 bases). The specimen sequenced was peripheral blood or thyroid tissue (not recorded which). This receptor was obtained from an adult man with Graves' hyperthyroidism. The CDR3 region is CASRLSGALNTEAFF. The CDR3 region has the DNA TGTGCCAGCAGGCTCAGTGGGGCTCTGAACACTGAAGCTTTCTTT.